Each of the 23 T cell receptor beta chains below was sequenced from the same sample in a study of T cells in Graves' hyperthyroidism and ophthalmopathy. Amplified TCR beta CDR3 regions derived from RNA transcripts. A first-round RT-PCR of the TCR CDR3 used the HTBI primer set. TCRdb analysed the multiplex PCR reads with MiXCR anew, one entry per CDR3 protein. The table lists 250,000 to 350,000 distinct CDR3 sequences, approximately 16% of them singletons. The specimen sequenced was blood. All receptors come from a man aged 30 to 45 with Graves' hyperthyroidism.

This clonotype was observed at least ten times. In DNA form, the CDR3 reads TGTGCCAGCAGTCTAGGGGTGCGGGAGCAGTTCTTC. Protein: CASSLGVREQFF. The V gene is TRBV12-3 or TRBV12-4, the J gene TRBJ2-1; TRBD1 might be the D (5 bases). V lost 5 bases and J lost 10, with 12 bases in between. The CDR3 is 12 amino acids.

This clonotype was seen a few times. The chain joins TRBV11-1 to TRBJ2-5, with TRBD1 matching over 12 bases. V was pared by 5 bases and J by 5 bases, with 6 bases of the junction left unmatched. Germline V gene sequence: CDR1 SGHAT, CDR2 FQDESV (reference sequence). This CDR3 is 15 amino acids long. The CDR3 reads CASSIGTGGRETQYF. For the CDR3, the DNA is TGTGCCAGCAGCATCGGGACAGGGGGCCGTGAGACCCAGTACTTC.

V is TRBV10-3 and J is TRBJ1-6, with unresolved D. The germline CDR1 and CDR2 sequences are ENHRY and SYGVKD. The CDR3 is made up of 13 amino acids. V was shortened by 7 bases and J by 8 bases, with 12 bases between the two germline ends. The CDR3 DNA sequence: TGTGCCATCAAACAGATCGGGGATTCACCCCTCCACTTT. This codes for CAIKQIGDSPLHF.

This clonotype came up many times. A read error may produce the germline difference seen at one junction end. The chain couples TRBV28 to TRBJ1-2; unclear D gene. CDR1 and CDR2 from the germline V gene are MDHEN and SYDVKM. CDR3 length equals 15 residues. CDR3 sequence (DNA): TGTGCCAGCAGTCTCTCGACGTCCCGAGGCTATGACTACACCTTC. It encodes CASSLSTSRGYDYTF.

This clonotype was counted at least ten times. The gene calls are TRBV18 and TRBJ1-1; the D is unclear. V lost 3 bases and J lost 5, with 13 bases in between. This CDR3 region has 14 residues. In germline, CDR1 is KGHSH, CDR2 LQKENI. The CDR3, as DNA: TGTGCCAGCTCACCTCTGACGGCTGGGACTGAAGCTTTCTTT. As protein: CASSPLTAGTEAFF.

This clonotype came up many times. This rearrangement joins TRBV5-6 to TRBJ2-1; 14 bases are a match to TRBD2. Germline assignment: CDR1 SGHDT and CDR2 YYEEEE. CDR3 length equals 19 residues. Unmatched junction bases numbered 14, after V lost 3 bases and J lost 6 bases. CDR3 in amino acids: CASSSLGTSGRPGGNEQFF. In DNA, the CDR3 is TGTGCCAGCAGCTCACTGGGGACTAGCGGGAGACCCGGGGGCAATGAGCAGTTCTTC.

This chain uses TRBV6-1 with TRBJ2-3; 7 bases agree with TRBD2. V dropped 3 bases and J dropped 2; count of bases not matched to a gene: 5. This CDR3 region has 15 residues. Germline CDR1 reads MNHNS; CDR2 reads SASEGT. CDR3 DNA: TGTGCCAGCAGTGAGAGGCGGGGGTCCACAGATACGCAGTATTTT. This codes for CASSERRGSTDTQYF.

This clonotype was detected only a few times. The rearrangement joins TRBV19 to TRBJ1-2, with D possibly TRBD1 on 5 matching bases. Germline-derived CDR1 and CDR2 are LNHDA and SQIVND (reference sequence). With 6 bases removed from V and 5 bases from J, the gap between germline ends came to 19 bases. CDR3 length equals 15 residues. DNA of the CDR3: TGTGCCAGTAGCACCCCGGCGAGGGGAAGGTATGGCTACACCTTC. This encodes CASSTPARGRYGYTF. Using reference TRBV19 and TRBJ1-2 for the parts outside the CDR3, the full variable domain is DGGITQSPKYLFRKEGQNVTLSCEQNLNHDAMYWYRQDPGQGLRLIYYSQIVNDFQKGDIAEGYSVSREKKESFPLTVTSAQKNPTAFYLCASSTPARGRYGYTFGSGTRLTVV.

This clonotype was seen ten or more times. The chain is built from TRBV2 and TRBJ2-7; no reliable D call. V was clipped by 7 bases and J by 1 base, with 14 bases between them. CDR3 size: 14 residues. The V gene's germline CDR1 is SNHLY and CDR2 FYNNEI. The CDR3 sequence: CASTPPQISYEQYF. The CDR3 DNA reads as TGTGCCAGCACTCCACCCCAGATATCCTACGAGCAGTACTTC.

This clonotype was recorded at least ten times. The chain uses TRBV20-1 and TRBJ2-1; 10 bases match TRBD2. Germline V gives CDR1 DFQATT, CDR2 SNEGSKA (reference sequence). Trimming cost V 2 bases and J 8 bases; bases outside gene matches: 9. The CDR3 runs to 15 residues. As DNA, the CDR3 is TGCAGTGCTAGAAAAACTAGCGGGGACGGAGATGAGCAGTTCTTC. Its protein product is CSARKTSGDGDEQFF.

The J gene is TRBJ1-4, the V gene TRBV29-1; weak D call: TRBD1 (5 bases). Per the germline V gene, CDR1 is SQVTM and CDR2 is ANQGSEA. This CDR3 has 15 residues. V gave up 0 bases and J gave up 7 bases, with 15 bases separating them. DNA for the CDR3: TGCAGCGTTGAAGAGGGGAGCTGGGGGAGTGAAAAACTGTTTTTT. Its protein product is CSVEEGSWGSEKLFF.

The sample holds many counts of this clonotype. This chain joins TRBV20-1 and TRBJ2-7; 7 nucleotides match TRBD2. This CDR3 is 13 amino acids long. The V gene end was trimmed by 2 bases and the J gene end by 4 bases; junction bases not matched to a gene: 5. Germline V gene sequence: CDR1 DFQATT, CDR2 SNEGSKA (reference sequence). The CDR3 sequence is CSARSGLTYEQYF. DNA of the CDR3: TGCAGTGCTAGATCGGGACTAACGTACGAGCAGTACTTC.

The chain couples TRBV4-1 to TRBJ2-4, with 13 positions matching TRBD2. Trimming cost V 1 base and J 0 bases; bases outside gene matches: 15. This CDR3 is built from 22 residues. Germline V gene sequence: CDR1 MGHRA, CDR2 YSYEKL. The CDR3 DNA follows: TGCGCCAGCAGCCAAGTGGCGTCAGGACTAGCGGGAGTTTACCTAGCCAAAAACATTCAGTACTTC. It translates to CASSQVASGLAGVYLAKNIQYF.

There are a few counts of this clonotype. This sequence joins TRBV13 and TRBJ2-7; D may correspond to TRBD1 or TRBD2 (5 bases each). The ends were cut back, 4 bases at V and 6 bases at J, with 16 bases in the middle. The germline gives CDR1 PRHDT, CDR2 FYEKMQ (reference sequence). This CDR3 has 14 residues. The CDR3 protein is CASSSEGFLGEQYF. The CDR3, as DNA: TGTGCCAGCAGCTCCGAGGGGTTTCTGGGCGAGCAGTACTTC.

The chain links TRBV7-9 to TRBJ1-2; D is perhaps TRBD1 (6 bases). The CDR3 extends over 14 amino acids. Trimming stripped 1 base from V and 6 bases from J, with 12 bases between. Per germline, CDR1 SEHNR and CDR2 FQNEAQ (reference sequence). The CDR3 region is CASSLGTGWDGYTF. In nucleotides, the CDR3 is TGTGCCAGCAGCTTAGGAACAGGGTGGGATGGCTACACCTTC.

This clonotype was seen at least ten times. The chain links TRBV2 to TRBJ2-5; D gene unclear. V lost 7 bases and J lost 0, with 3 bases in between. Looked up from germline, CDR1 is SNHLY and CDR2 is FYNNEI. The CDR3 is 11 amino acids. The CDR3 region has the DNA TGTGCCAGCACGTACCAAGAGACCCAGTACTTC. This gives the protein CASTYQETQYF.

This clonotype was detected a few times. This chain uses TRBV30 with TRBJ1-1; 10 nucleotides line up with TRBD1. The trim removed 3 bases at V and 7 bases at J, leaving 8 bases unmatched. CDR1 is GTSNPN, CDR2 SVGIG, per germline (reference sequence). This CDR3 comprises 14 residues. CDR3 residues: CAWSRDRGLIEAFF. In DNA form, the CDR3 reads TGTGCCTGGAGCCGGGACAGGGGCCTTATTGAAGCTTTCTTT.

There are many counts of this clonotype. This chain connects TRBV7-2 to TRBJ2-1; no reliable D call. CDR1 SGHTA and CDR2 FQGNSA come from the germline V gene. Trimming removed 6 bases at V and 8 bases at J, with 14 bases between. The length of the CDR3 is 13 residues. DNA for the CDR3: TGTGCCAGCAGGGATGACCGTTTGGATGAGCAGTTCTTC. Its protein is CASRDDRLDEQFF.

The chain links TRBV2 to TRBJ1-4; tentatively, D is TRBD1 (6 bases). This CDR3 has 14 amino acids. CDR1 SNHLY and CDR2 FYNNEI come from the germline V gene. Trimming removed 3 bases from V and 7 bases from J, with 12 bases in between. As DNA, the CDR3 is TGTGCCAGCAGTGATGAGATACAGGGTGAAAAACTGTTTTTT. Its protein product is CASSDEIQGEKLFF.

Concerning this clonotype: This may come from a read error, since a much larger clone is one base off. The chain joins TRBV5-5 to TRBJ2-7; TRBD2 might be the D (5 bases). The CDR3 has 12 residues. Germline V gives CDR1 SGHKS, CDR2 YYEKEE (reference sequence). The V end was cut by 2 bases, the J end by 5 bases, with 8 bases between. The DNA of the CDR3 is TGTGCCAGCAGCTTACTAGGAAACGAGCAGTACTTC. Amino acid sequence: CASSLLGNEQYF.

J is TRBJ1-4 and V is TRBV7-2, with a possible D match to TRBD1 (5 bases). V lost 3 bases and J 3 bases, leaving 11 bases between the germline ends. This CDR3 comprises 15 residues. The V gene's germline CDR1 is SGHTA and CDR2 FQGNSA. The CDR3 sequence is CASSFSGTANEKLFF. The CDR3, as DNA: TGTGCCAGCAGCTTCTCGGGGACGGCTAATGAAAAACTGTTTTTT.

This clonotype was counted a single time. A much larger clone lies one base from this, so it may be a read error. The chain recombines TRBV5-6 with TRBJ2-1; D not certain. The CDR3 has 13 amino acids. The V gene's germline CDR1 is SGHDT and CDR2 YYEEEE. In DNA form, the CDR3 reads TGTGCCAGCAGCTTTGACAAGCACAATGAGCAGCTCTTC. Protein sequence: CASSFDKHNEQLF.

This clonotype was found many times. V and J are TRBV5-1 and TRBJ2-7, with TRBD1 matching 9 bases. This CDR3 region has 13 residues. Trimming removed 5 bases from V and 7 bases from J; junction bases left unmatched: 7. In germline, CDR1 is SGHRS, CDR2 YFSETQ. The DNA for the CDR3 is TGCGCCAGCAGTCGGGACAGGGCAGGGGAGCAGTACTTC. The encoded protein is CASSRDRAGEQYF.